The 6 T cell receptor beta chains below come from one sample, sequenced in a study of technical replicates of blood from a few donors. Only in-frame clones appear in the TCRdb table, and some are missing; sequencing was by immunoSEQ multiplex PCR. The data show about 70,000 clones, around 96% seen once. Specimen: T cells isolated from PBMCs. These receptors were collected from a human donor in good health.

The rearrangement links TRBV19 to TRBJ1-2; D is undetermined. Germline V gene data show CDR1 as LNHDA and CDR2 as SQIVND (reference sequence). Trimming shortened V by 3 bases and J by 5 bases, and 10 bases separated the two germline ends. This CDR3 is 13 amino acids long. The CDR3 region is CASSITDWYGYTF. The CDR3 nucleotides are TGTGCCAGTAGTATCACAGATTGGTATGGCTACACCTTC.

V usage is TRBV27 and J usage is TRBJ1-5, with D possibly being TRBD1 (5 bases). Germline CDR1 MNHEY, CDR2 SMNVEV (reference sequence). There are 15 residues in the CDR3. The V and J ends lost 4 bases and 0 bases respectively, with 10 bases between them. The CDR3 protein is CASSSGQYSNQPQHF. The CDR3, as DNA: TGTGCCAGCAGTTCCGGACAATATAGCAATCAGCCCCAGCATTTT.

The rearrangement links TRBV28 to TRBJ2-1; 7 positions match TRBD1. Trimming removed 6 bases from V and 1 base from J; junction bases left unmatched: 9. The CDR3 runs to 16 residues. Per the germline V gene, CDR1 is MDHEN and CDR2 is SYDVKM. Written as DNA, the CDR3 is TGTGCCAGCAGCTCGTACAGGGGCGGGTCCTACAATGAGCAGTTCTTC. Amino acids: CASSSYRGGSYNEQFF.

The CDR3 nucleotides read TGTGCCAGCAGGAAAATGGGGGACTCCTCTAACTATGGCTACACCTTC. Protein: CASRKMGDSSNYGYTF. The V and J genes are TRBV6-6 and TRBJ1-2; D possibly corresponds to TRBD1 (5 bases). The V gene lost 6 bases and the J gene lost 0 bases, with 17 bases spanning the gap. CDR3 length equals 16 residues. Germline lookup yields CDR1 MNHNY and CDR2 SVGAGI (reference sequence).

The rearrangement links TRBV6-6 to TRBJ2-1; 10 positions agree with TRBD2. Germline V gives CDR1 MNHNY, CDR2 SVGAGI (reference sequence). The junction had 6 bases not matched to a gene; V was cut back by 7 bases and J by 3 bases. This CDR3 contains 15 residues. Here the CDR3 reads CASKGLAGVYNEQFF. In DNA, the CDR3 is TGTGCCAGCAAGGGGCTAGCGGGGGTCTACAATGAGCAGTTCTTC.

This clone was found a few times. V usage is TRBV30 and J usage is TRBJ1-1; 8 positions agree with TRBD1. Germline V gene sequence: CDR1 GTSNPN, CDR2 SVGIG (reference sequence). The CDR3 length is 15 residues. Trimming removed 0 bases from V and 7 bases from J; junction bases left unmatched: 10. As DNA, the CDR3 is TGTGCCTGGAGTGTTTGGACAGGGATAACTGGTGAAGCTTTCTTT. Amino acid sequence: CAWSVWTGITGEAFF.